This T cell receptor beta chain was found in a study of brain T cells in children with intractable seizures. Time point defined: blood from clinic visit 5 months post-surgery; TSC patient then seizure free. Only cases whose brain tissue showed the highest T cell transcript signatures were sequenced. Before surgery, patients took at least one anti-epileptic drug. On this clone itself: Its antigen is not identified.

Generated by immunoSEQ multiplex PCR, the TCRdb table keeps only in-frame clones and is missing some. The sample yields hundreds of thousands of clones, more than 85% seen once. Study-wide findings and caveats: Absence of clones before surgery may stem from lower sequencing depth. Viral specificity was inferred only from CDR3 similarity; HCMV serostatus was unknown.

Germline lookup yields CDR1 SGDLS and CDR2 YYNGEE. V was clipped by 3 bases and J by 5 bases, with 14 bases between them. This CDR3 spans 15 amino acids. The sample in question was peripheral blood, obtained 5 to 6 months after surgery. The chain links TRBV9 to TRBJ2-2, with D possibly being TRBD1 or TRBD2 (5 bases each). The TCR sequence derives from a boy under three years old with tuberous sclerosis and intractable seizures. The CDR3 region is CASSARGGETGELFF. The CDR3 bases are TGTGCCAGCAGCGCCCGGGGCGGAGAGACCGGGGAGCTGTTTTTT.